A selection of T cell receptor beta chains follows, all from one sample in a study of blood T cells in healthy people across ages. TCRdb recomputed calls from the 5' RACE reads with MiXCR, one row per CDR3 protein. The table has about 1 million distinct CDR3 sequences, more than 40% seen once. The material sequenced was blood. All receptors come from a woman aged 60-70 years in good health. CDR3s include the opening cysteine and the closing phenylalanine or tryptophan. The D gene is left open where the match is weak. Size tells how often a clone was seen (once, few, many) or the class of an expanded clone, and some rows leave it out.

d_gene: TRBD2
abundance: few
v_gene: TRBV27
j_gene: TRBJ2-7
CDR3nt: TGTGCCAGCAGTGCGGGACTAGCGACACTCGAGCAGTACTTC
CDR3aa: CASSAGLATLEQYF

d_gene: TRBD2
abundance: NA
v_gene: TRBV27
j_gene: TRBJ2-6
CDR3nt: TGTGCCAGCAGCCCCGCCGGGGGGATCAACGTCCTGACTTTC
CDR3aa: CASSPAGGINVLTF

d_gene: TRBD2
abundance: NA
v_gene: TRBV28
j_gene: TRBJ2-1
CDR3nt: TGTGCCAGCAGTTTATCTAGCGGGAGGGCCATTACCTACAATGAGCAGTTCTTC
CDR3aa: CASSLSSGRAITYNEQFF

d_gene: NA
abundance: NA
v_gene: TRBV20-1
j_gene: TRBJ2-7
CDR3nt: TGCAGTGCTAGTATGGGAGCCGGCTCCTACAATGAGCAGTACTTC
CDR3aa: CSASMGAGSYNEQYF

d_gene: NA
abundance: NA
v_gene: TRBV3-1
j_gene: TRBJ1-1
CDR3nt: TGTGCCAGCAGCCAAGTAGACGGTGAAGCTTTCTTT
CDR3aa: CASSQVDGEAFF

d_gene: NA
abundance: NA
v_gene: TRBV9
j_gene: TRBJ1-1
CDR3nt: TGTGCCAGCAGCTCAGGAGGGGACACTGAAGCTTTCTTT
CDR3aa: CASSSGGDTEAFF

d_gene: NA
abundance: NA
v_gene: TRBV10-3
j_gene: TRBJ2-3
CDR3nt: TGTGCCATCAGTGAGGTAGAGTCCCTCGGGAATACGCAGTATTTT
CDR3aa: CAISEVESLGNTQYF

d_gene: TRBD1
abundance: NA
v_gene: TRBV29-1
j_gene: TRBJ1-2
CDR3nt: TGCAGCGTTGTTAGGGACAGCCTTAACTATGGCTACACCTTC
CDR3aa: CSVVRDSLNYGYTF

d_gene: NA
abundance: NA
v_gene: TRBV3-1
j_gene: TRBJ2-3
CDR3nt: TGTGCCAGCAGCCAAGATCTGGGACAAACGCAGTATTTT
CDR3aa: CASSQDLGQTQYF

d_gene: TRBD1
abundance: once
v_gene: TRBV20-1
j_gene: TRBJ2-7
CDR3nt: TGCAGTGCTCCCCACAGGGACAGCTCCTACAATGAGCAGTACTTC
CDR3aa: CSAPHRDSSYNEQYF

d_gene: NA
abundance: NA
v_gene: TRBV27
j_gene: TRBJ2-5
CDR3nt: TGTGCCAGCAGGAGAACAGGCGTAGGGCGTGAAGACACCCAGTACTTC
CDR3aa: CASRRTGVGREDTQYF

d_gene: NA
abundance: NA
v_gene: TRBV29-1
j_gene: TRBJ2-3
CDR3nt: TGCAGCGTTGGGCCGGCCGATACGCAGTATTTT
CDR3aa: CSVGPADTQYF

d_gene: NA
abundance: NA
v_gene: TRBV11-2
j_gene: TRBJ1-1
CDR3nt: TGTGCCAGCAGCTTAGTGTCAGGGCACACTGAAGCTTTCTTT
CDR3aa: CASSLVSGHTEAFF

d_gene: NA
abundance: few
v_gene: TRBV12-3/TRBV12-4
j_gene: TRBJ1-5
CDR3nt: TGTGCCTCCAGAGACGGCAATCAGCCCCAGCATTTT
CDR3aa: CASRDGNQPQHF